This T cell receptor (beta chain) came from a study of blood T cell repertoires in COVID-19. Study summary: Samples came from the United States, Italy and Spain, spanning acute and convalescent COVID-19. The cDNA or gDNA used as material had been derived from T cells, B-cell-depleted T cells, or PBMCs.

Original processing notes: Reference gene primer amplification gave nucleated cell count estimates. The repertoire was sequenced with immunoSEQ multiplex PCR; TCRdb's copy has only in-frame clones and lacks some. For V, J and clone size, that table is used; D and trimming come from the DNA. There are some 65,000 clones in the sample; about four fifths occur only once, and around 9.6% lies in the top ten. In this sample, this clone turned up a few times. Sequencing used peripheral blood. This TCR was sampled from a human donor in a cohort sampled during active COVID-19.

CDR3 nucleotides: TGTGCCAGCAGTGCGACAGGGAGCTCTGGAAACACCATATATTTT. It yields the protein CASSATGSSGNTIYF. This sequence joins TRBV28 and TRBJ1-3, with 7 bases that match TRBD1. The ends lost 5 bases at V and 0 bases at J; junction bases unmatched: 4. Germline values: CDR1 MDHEN, CDR2 SYDVKM. The length of the CDR3 is 15 residues.